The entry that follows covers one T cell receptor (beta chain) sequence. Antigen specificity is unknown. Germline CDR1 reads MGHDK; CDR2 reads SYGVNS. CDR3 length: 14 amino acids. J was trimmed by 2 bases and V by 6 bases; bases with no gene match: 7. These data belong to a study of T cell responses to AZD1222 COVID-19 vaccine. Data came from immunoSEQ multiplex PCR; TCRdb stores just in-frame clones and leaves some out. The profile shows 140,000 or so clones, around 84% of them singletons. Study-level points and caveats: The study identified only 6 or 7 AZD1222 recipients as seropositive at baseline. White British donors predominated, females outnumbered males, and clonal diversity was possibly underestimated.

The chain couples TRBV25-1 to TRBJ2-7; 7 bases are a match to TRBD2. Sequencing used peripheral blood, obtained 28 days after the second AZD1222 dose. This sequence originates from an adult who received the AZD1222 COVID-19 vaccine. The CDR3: CASRPRGDAYEQYF. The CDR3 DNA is TGTGCCAGCAGGCCCCGGGGGGACGCCTACGAGCAGTACTTC.